Listed here are 17 T cell receptor beta chains from one sample, sequenced in a study of blood T cell repertoires in COVID-19. TCRdb keeps only in-frame clones here, not all; method: immunoSEQ multiplex PCR. Of more than 200,000 clones listed, about nine tenths were seen once; the top ten hold approximately 1.7%. The specimen was PBMCs or T cells enriched from blood (not recorded which). Receptors were obtained from a man aged 35 to 55 who had recovered from COVID-19.

V is TRBV2 and J is TRBJ2-7; 9 bases fit TRBD2. Looked up from germline, CDR1 is SNHLY and CDR2 is FYNNEI. CDR3 length equals 15 residues. Trimming took 2 bases from V and 4 from J; bases not matched to a gene: 6. The CDR3 region has the DNA TGTGCCAGCAGTGAACGTCTAGCGGGATATTACGAGCAGTACTTC. It is translated as CASSERLAGYYEQYF.

This sequence joins TRBV10-3 and TRBJ2-7, with 10 bases fitting TRBD1. Germline CDR1 reads ENHRY; CDR2 reads SYGVKD. This CDR3 is built from 16 residues. V lost 7 bases, J lost 6 bases, and 15 bases stayed unmatched. The CDR3 DNA is TGTGCCATCATGGCCAATAGGCGGGACAGGGGATTCGAGCAGTACTTC. As protein: CAIMANRRDRGFEQYF.

The chain has TRBV19 and TRBJ1-5, with TRBD1 matching 11 bases. The V and J ends lost 5 bases and 4 bases, in that order; junction bases with no gene match: 1. CDR3 length: 14 amino acids. CDR1 and CDR2 from the germline V gene are LNHDA and SQIVND (reference sequence). CDR3: CASSGTGGNQPQHF. As DNA, the CDR3 is TGTGCCAGTAGTGGGACAGGGGGAAATCAGCCCCAGCATTTT. The complete variable domain, with remaining parts taken from reference TRBV19 and TRBJ1-5, reads DGGITQSPKYLFRKEGQNVTLSCEQNLNHDAMYWYRQDPGQGLRLIYYSQIVNDFQKGDIAEGYSVSREKKESFPLTVTSAQKNPTAFYLCASSGTGGNQPQHFGDGTRLSIL.

The chain is built from TRBV6-5 and TRBJ1-4; D is unclear. V was shortened by 5 bases and J by 0 bases, with 10 bases between the two germline ends. The V gene's germline CDR1 is MNHEY and CDR2 SVGAGI. The CDR3 extends over 15 amino acids. CDR3 in amino acids: CASSPGGTTNEKLFF. CDR3 coding DNA: TGTGCCAGCAGTCCAGGAGGAACAACTAATGAAAAACTGTTTTTT.

J is TRBJ2-3 and V is TRBV30; D perhaps matches TRBD1 (5 bases). Germline V gene lookup returns CDR1 GTSNPN and CDR2 SVGIG (reference sequence). The CDR3 totals 17 residues. V was trimmed by 4 bases and J by 0 bases, leaving 20 bases between them. The CDR3 DNA follows: TGTGCCTGGACGAATCTAGGGGAAATCACGAGCACAGATACGCAGTATTTT. This codes for CAWTNLGEITSTDTQYF. The full variable domain, with the rest looked up from reference TRBV30 and TRBJ2-3, is SQTIHQWPATLVQPVGSPLSLECTVEGTSNPNLYWYRQAAGRGLQLLFYSVGIGQISSEVPQNLSASRPQDRQFILSSKKLLLSDSGFYLCAWTNLGEITSTDTQYFGPGTRLTVL.

The chain employs TRBV18 and TRBJ2-1; 10 nucleotides align to TRBD1. With V trimmed by 3 bases and J by 9 bases, 5 bases remained unmatched. CDR3 length equals 14 residues. Germline values: CDR1 KGHSH, CDR2 LQKENI. Here the CDR3 DNA reads TGTGCCAGCTCACCGTCGGGACAGGGGTTTGAGCAGTTCTTC. Its protein product is CASSPSGQGFEQFF.

The chain is built from TRBV2 and TRBJ1-2, with 7 nucleotides matching TRBD1. The germline V gene encodes CDR1 SNHLY and CDR2 FYNNEI. The CDR3 totals 13 residues. Trimming removed 10 bases from V and 6 bases from J; junction bases left unmatched: 11. The CDR3 loop is CATTRGQGDGYTF. The CDR3 DNA reads as TGTGCCACTACTAGGGGGCAAGGAGATGGCTACACCTTC.

The chain carries TRBV3-1 (or the pseudogene TRBV3-2) and TRBJ1-1; a possible D gene is TRBD1 (6 bases). Germline V gives CDR1 LGHDT, CDR2 YNNKEL (reference sequence). Trimming removed 6 bases from V and 4 bases from J, with 18 bases in between. The CDR3 runs 15 residues. CDR3 coding DNA: TGTGCCAGCAGTACAGGGCCAACCTTTAGCACTGAAGCTTTCTTT. It encodes CASSTGPTFSTEAFF.

The DNA of the CDR3 is TGTGCCAGCAGTCGCGGGAGGTCCAGCACAGATACGCAGTATTTT. It specifies CASSRGRSSTDTQYF. The chain couples TRBV6-5 to TRBJ2-3, with 8 bases matching TRBD2. Trimming took 5 bases from V and 0 from J; bases not matched to a gene: 4. This CDR3 has 15 amino acids. CDR1 MNHEY and CDR2 SVGAGI come from the germline V gene.

The chain is built from TRBV11-1 and TRBJ2-2; unclear D gene. Deletions cut 5 bases from V and 6 bases from J, with 10 bases between. CDR1 is SGHAT, CDR2 FQDESV, per germline (reference sequence). The CDR3 covers 13 residues. CDR3 sequence: CASSPVVPGELFF. The CDR3 bases are TGTGCCAGCAGCCCGGTAGTCCCCGGGGAGCTGTTTTTT.

The gene calls are TRBV28 and TRBJ2-1, with 11 nucleotides matching TRBD2. The germline CDR1 and CDR2 sequences are MDHEN and SYDVKM. The J segment lost 7 bases and the V segment lost 2 bases, leaving 7 bases of the junction unmatched. The CDR3 has 16 residues. The CDR3 DNA sequence: TGTGCCAGCAGTTTACACCTAGCGGGAGGTAGGAATGAGCAGTTCTTC. This encodes CASSLHLAGGRNEQFF.

The V call is TRBV19, the J call TRBJ2-3, with TRBD2 matching 8 bases. Germline lookup yields CDR1 LNHDA and CDR2 SQIVND (reference sequence). The length of the CDR3 is 14 residues. With V trimmed by 5 bases and J by 3 bases, 4 bases remained unmatched. CDR3 DNA: TGTGCCAGTAGTGTAAGCGGGAGTACAGATACGCAGTATTTT. It codes for CASSVSGSTDTQYF.

This clone appeared once. The V call is TRBV3-1 (or the pseudogene TRBV3-2), the J call TRBJ1-3; 7 positions agree with TRBD1. V was pared by 0 bases and J by 3 bases, with 2 bases of the junction left unmatched. Looked up from germline, CDR1 is LGHDT and CDR2 is YNNKEL (reference sequence). This CDR3 has 15 amino acids. The CDR3 DNA sequence: TGTGCCAGCAGCCAAGAGACAGGGAGTGGAAACACCATATATTTT. Translating it yields CASSQETGSGNTIYF.

CDR3 nucleotide sequence: TGTGCCACCCAGGGGGCGGGTACGCCCTCACCCCTCCACTTT. Its translation: CATQGAGTPSPLHF. This chain joins TRBV6-5 and TRBJ1-6; 8 bases line up with TRBD1. Germline CDR1 and CDR2: MNHEY and SVGAGI. With V trimmed by 10 bases and J by 10 bases, 12 bases remained unmatched. The CDR3 loop spans 14 amino acids.

This clone was seen only a few times. This CDR3 reads CASRQTGEQYF. DNA for the CDR3: TGTGCCAGCAGGCAAACAGGGGAGCAGTACTTC. The chain links TRBV12-3 or TRBV12-4 to TRBJ2-7; D is perhaps TRBD1 (6 bases). V lost 6 bases and J 7 bases, leaving 10 bases between the germline ends. The CDR3 is made up of 11 amino acids.

V gene TRBV13 combines with J gene TRBJ2-3; 8 bases line up with TRBD1. Germline values: CDR1 PRHDT, CDR2 FYEKMQ (reference sequence). Trimming took 0 bases from V and 3 from J; bases not matched to a gene: 5. The CDR3 length is 16 residues. This CDR3 is CASSLGTGVETDTQYF. In nucleotides, the CDR3 is TGTGCCAGCAGCTTAGGGACAGGGGTGGAAACAGATACGCAGTATTTT.

The count of this clone is one. This chain joins TRBV2 and TRBJ1-4; perhaps TRBD1 as D (5 bases). Germline lookup yields CDR1 SNHLY and CDR2 FYNNEI. Between the trimmed V and J ends, which lost 4 bases and 3 bases, there was a span of 9 bases. This CDR3 region has 14 residues. Written as DNA, the CDR3 is TGTGCCAGCAGTGCGGGGGTGGCTAATGAAAAACTGTTTTTT. This sequence encodes CASSAGVANEKLFF.